This entry features one TCR beta chain sequence. Its antigen is unidentified. The CDR3 contains 14 residues. The trim removed 4 bases at V and 1 base at J, leaving 4 bases unmatched. Looked up from germline, CDR1 is SGHTA and CDR2 is FQGNSA. The data derive from a study of beta chain features in type 1 diabetes. Study information: Age, gender and cell yields were alike across patients and healthy donors. General observations from the study: Moderately but significantly shorter TCRB CDR3s were found in Type 1 diabetes patients in all four CD4+ subsets. PCR might favor shorter templates, equally in patients and controls. Fewer insertions but more deletions were seen at VDJ junctions in type 1 diabetes patients.

Expressed TCRB transcripts were sequenced because the entire RNA isolate underwent reverse transcription. Profiling relied on immunoSEQ multiplex PCR, and the TCRdb table lists in-frame clones only, not all of them. The sample shows fewer than 200,000 clones, approximately 10% of them seen only once. Sequencing was carried out using central memory CD4+ T cells from blood. The gene calls are TRBV7-2 and TRBJ2-7, with TRBD2 matching over 7 bases. This receptor was identified in a man in his thirties or forties with type 1 diabetes. CDR3 residues: CASSSSSGSYEQYF. The DNA of the CDR3 is TGTGCCAGCAGCTCTTCTAGCGGATCCTACGAGCAGTACTTC.